These T cell receptor beta chains were read from a single sample in a study of OX40 agonist ivuxolimab in advanced cancers. The assay was immunoSEQ multiplex PCR, and TCRdb's table has in-frame clones only and misses some. The data contain 70,000 to 95,000 clones, about 89% of them seen just once; the ten biggest clones take up approximately 0.5%. This specimen consisted of CD4+ or CD8+ T cells sorted from blood, obtained in a trial of the OX40 agonist ivuxolimab. These receptor sequences come from an adult with an advanced solid tumor such as melanoma, head and neck, liver or kidney cancer. CDR3s include the opening cysteine and the closing phenylalanine or tryptophan. D genes are given only for firm matches. A clone size is listed for some rows: how often the clone was seen (once, few, many), or a class if it is expanded.

abundance,j_gene,v_gene,d_gene,CDR3nt,CDR3aa
-,TRBJ2-2,TRBV19,TRBD1,TGTGCCAGTAAAGTGACAGGGGACACCGGGGAGCTGTTTTTT,CASKVTGDTGELFF
-,TRBJ2-6,TRBV5-1,-,TGCGCCAGCAATGGGGGCGCTGGGGCCAACGTCCTGACTTTC,CASNGGAGANVLTF
-,TRBJ2-3,TRBV5-5,-,TGTGCCAGCAGCTTGGGGGGCACTGATACGCAGTATTTT,CASSLGGTDTQYF
-,TRBJ2-6,TRBV11-3,-,TGTGCCAGCAGCCCTGGGACGACTGGGGCCAACGTCCTGACTTTC,CASSPGTTGANVLTF
-,TRBJ2-7,TRBV11-2,TRBD2,TGTGCCAGCAGCTTATCCCGGACTAGCGGGGCGTACTACGAGCAGTACTTC,CASSLSRTSGAYYEQYF
-,TRBJ1-4,TRBV5-1,-,TGCGCCAGCAGCTACTACCAGGGCCCTGCAACTAATGAAAAACTGTTTTTT,CASSYYQGPATNEKLFF
-,TRBJ1-2,TRBV7-2,-,TGTGCCAGCAGAGACAGGTCTAACTATGGCTACACCTTC,CASRDRSNYGYTF
-,TRBJ1-4,TRBV4-1,-,TGCGCCAGCAGCCAAGGTCGACGGAGCGATAATGAAAAACTGTTTTTT,CASSQGRRSDNEKLFF
-,TRBJ1-5,TRBV29-1,-,TGCAGCGTTGTCTTACAGGGAGTCAATAGCAATCAGCCCCAGCATTTT,CSVVLQGVNSNQPQHF
-,TRBJ1-2,TRBV5-8,-,TGTGCCAGCAGTTTGGGGCGGCCCTCTATGGACTACACCTTC,CASSLGRPSMDYTF
-,TRBJ2-3,TRBV5-1,-,TGCGCCAGCAGCTTGGCCGCCTTTCACACAGATACGCAGTATTTT,CASSLAAFHTDTQYF
-,TRBJ2-1,TRBV10-3,-,TGTGCCACCTGGGACGTCGAACGCCGGAACTCCTACAATGAGCAGTTCTTC,CATWDVERRNSYNEQFF
-,TRBJ2-1,TRBV14,TRBD2,TGTGCCAGCAGCCAACCGGGACTAGCGGGCGTCTACAATGAGCAGTTCTTC,CASSQPGLAGVYNEQFF
-,TRBJ2-3,TRBV5-1,TRBD2,TGCGCCAGCAGGGGGGGGACCACAGATACGCAGTATTTT,CASRGGTTDTQYF
-,TRBJ2-2,TRBV19,TRBD1,TGTGCCAGTAGCTGGGACAGTAAAGGGGAGCTGTTTTTT,CASSWDSKGELFF
few,TRBJ1-2,TRBV30,TRBD1,TGTGCCTGGAGGCCTACAGGGGCCTATGGCTACACCTTC,CAWRPTGAYGYTF
-,TRBJ1-4,TRBV7-8,-,TGTGCCAGCAACTTCCGTCCATTAGCAGGGAATGAAAAACTGTTTTTT,CASNFRPLAGNEKLFF
-,TRBJ1-2,TRBV5-1,TRBD1,TGCGCCAGCAGCCAAGGACAGGGGGGTATTGGCTACACCTTC,CASSQGQGGIGYTF
-,TRBJ2-3,TRBV7-2,TRBD2,TGTGCCAGCAGCTTAGTGGCTAGCGGGGCTTCAGATACGCAGTATTTT,CASSLVASGASDTQYF
-,TRBJ2-5,TRBV6-1,-,TGTGCCAGCAGGGGTTCAGGGGCTTTGGAGACCCAGTACTTC,CASRGSGALETQYF
-,TRBJ1-3,TRBV2,-,TGTGCCAGCAGTGGCCTCCTTACTGGAAACACCATATATTTT,CASSGLLTGNTIYF
-,TRBJ2-7,TRBV11-2,-,TGTGCCAGCAGCCTTACCCCAGGGAACGGCTACGAGCAGTACTTC,CASSLTPGNGYEQYF
-,TRBJ2-5,TRBV4-1,-,TGCGCCAGCAGCCGCACGACAGCGGCGGTCCAAGAGACCCAGTACTTC,CASSRTTAAVQETQYF
-,TRBJ2-5,TRBV6-6,-,TGTGCCAGCAGTTACCCTGGGGGCCAGGAGACCCAGTACTTC,CASSYPGGQETQYF
-,TRBJ1-1,TRBV7-9,-,TGTGCCAGCAGGCAACTGAACACTGAAGCTTTCTTT,CASRQLNTEAFF
-,TRBJ1-1,TRBV5-1,-,TGCGCCAGCAGCTTGGCCTACCCGGGACTTTTGAACACTGAAGCTTTCTTT,CASSLAYPGLLNTEAFF
-,TRBJ1-5,TRBV9,-,TGTGCCAGCAGCGCGAGGGATGGCAATCAGCCCCAGCATTTT,CASSARDGNQPQHF
-,TRBJ1-1,TRBV6-1,-,TGTGCCAGCTTCAGGGACGGCGACGCCACTGAAGCTTTCTTT,CASFRDGDATEAFF
-,TRBJ1-2,TRBV30,-,TGTGCCTGGAGTGTAGGGAGGGATCATGGCTACACCTTC,CAWSVGRDHGYTF
once,TRBJ2-2,TRBV7-2,-,TGTGCCAGCAGCTTAGTAGTACGGAACACCGGGGAGCTGTTTTTT,CASSLVVRNTGELFF
-,TRBJ1-4,TRBV29-1,-,TGCAGCGCTGCGGGTGGAGGTAATGAAAAACTGTTTTTT,CSAAGGGNEKLFF
-,TRBJ2-2,TRBV7-8,TRBD2,TGTGCCAGCAGCTTAGTTTTGGGGGGGAGTACCGGGGAGCTGTTTTTT,CASSLVLGGSTGELFF
-,TRBJ1-1,TRBV5-1,-,TGCGCCAGCAGCTTGGGTGTCGAAGGCACTGAAGCTTTCTTT,CASSLGVEGTEAFF
-,TRBJ2-5,TRBV7-2,TRBD1,TGTGCCAGCAGTCGGGACAGACAAGAGACCCAGTACTTC,CASSRDRQETQYF
-,TRBJ2-1,TRBV5-4,-,TGTGCCAGCAGCTTGGGGCAGAGTGCAAATGAGCAGTTCTTC,CASSLGQSANEQFF
-,TRBJ2-1,TRBV5-1,-,TGCGCCAGCAGCTTGGTGAGGACAGTGTACAATGAGCAGTTCTTC,CASSLVRTVYNEQFF